The 25 T cell receptor beta chains presented below share a single source sample, sequenced in a study of T cell changes during pregnancy in multiple sclerosis. The protocol was immunoSEQ multiplex PCR, while the TCRdb copy is restricted to in-frame clones and leaves out a portion. The profile covers more than 55,000 clones, with about nine tenths appearing a single time and 1% to 1.5% taken by the ten largest. The starting material was peripheral blood, obtained after pregnancy. Receptors originate from a female donor in good health, enrolled as a control in a pregnancy study.

The rearrangement links TRBV7-2 to TRBJ2-3, with 14 positions matching TRBD2. From germline, CDR1 is SGHTA and CDR2 FQGNSA. The CDR3 runs to 18 residues. V lost 3 bases, J lost 1 base, and 6 bases stayed unmatched. The CDR3 is CASSLARLAGGRTDTQYF. In DNA form, the CDR3 reads TGTGCCAGCAGCTTGGCCAGACTAGCGGGGGGGCGCACAGATACGCAGTATTTT. The full variable domain, rest sourced from reference TRBV7-2 and TRBJ2-3, is GAGVSQSPSNKVTEKGKDVELRCDPISGHTALYWYRQSLGQGLEFLIYFQGNSAPDKSGLPSDRFSAERTGGSVSTLTIQRTQQEDSAVYLCASSLARLAGGRTDTQYFGPGTRLTVL.

The rearrangement links TRBV9 to TRBJ2-2, with D possibly being TRBD1 (6 bases). The CDR3 loop spans 13 amino acids. Germline lookup yields CDR1 SGDLS and CDR2 YYNGEE. Trimming took 7 bases from V and 3 from J, leaving 10 bases between them. DNA of the CDR3: TGTGCCAGCGGCAGGGGTGACACCGGGGAGCTGTTTTTT. Translated: CASGRGDTGELFF.

The chain joins TRBV2 to TRBJ2-2; D remains ambiguous. V was cut by 2 bases and J by 0 bases, with 13 bases left in between. Germline V gene sequence: CDR1 SNHLY, CDR2 FYNNEI. CDR3 size: 17 residues. The CDR3 protein is CASSERGEASNTGELFF. The CDR3 nucleotides read TGTGCCAGCAGTGAACGAGGAGAGGCGTCGAACACCGGGGAGCTGTTTTTT.

This clone has a single count. The chain combines TRBV6-5 with TRBJ1-1; a weak D match, TRBD1 (5 bases). Germline V CDR1 and CDR2: MNHEY, SVGAGI. Trimming took off 7 bases at V and 3 bases at J, with 12 bases between the two ends. The CDR3 is 13 residues long. The CDR3 region has the DNA TGTGCCAGCAAAAACAGGCTATACACTGAAGCTTTCTTT. It yields the protein CASKNRLYTEAFF.

This clone was detected a few times. The chain joins TRBV4-2 to TRBJ2-7; a possible D gene is TRBD2 (5 bases). Looked up from germline, CDR1 is LGHNA and CDR2 is YNFKEQ. V gave up 0 bases and J gave up 0 bases, with 9 bases separating them. This CDR3 is 15 amino acids long. DNA of the CDR3: TGTGCCAGCAGCCAAGAGACGGGGAGCTCCTACGAGCAGTACTTC. Its translation is CASSQETGSSYEQYF.

This chain connects TRBV4-2 to TRBJ1-1; D unclear. V was cut by 1 base and J by 0 bases, with 6 bases left in between. This CDR3 region has 14 residues. The germline gives CDR1 LGHNA, CDR2 YNFKEQ. CDR3 nucleotides: TGTGCCAGCAGCCAAGCTAAGCTGAACACTGAAGCTTTCTTT. This translates into CASSQAKLNTEAFF.

The V call is TRBV19, the J call TRBJ1-1; D possibly corresponds to TRBD1 (6 bases). V lost 6 bases to trimming and J lost 7 bases, with 21 bases between them. Germline CDR1 and CDR2: LNHDA and SQIVND (reference sequence). The CDR3 is made up of 15 amino acids. The CDR3 here is CASSPFGTFEGEAFF. The CDR3 DNA reads TGTGCCAGTAGCCCTTTCGGGACATTTGAGGGTGAAGCTTTCTTT.

This sequence joins TRBV19 and TRBJ1-3, with a tentative D call TRBD1 (6 bases). Trimming left V 6 bases short and J 4 bases short, with 10 bases between. Germline CDR1 and CDR2: LNHDA and SQIVND (reference sequence). The CDR3 contains 13 residues. The CDR3 DNA follows: TGTGCCAGTAGCCAAACAGGGGGAAACACCATATATTTT. Amino acid sequence: CASSQTGGNTIYF. The full variable domain, rest sourced from reference TRBV19 and TRBJ1-3, is DGGITQSPKYLFRKEGQNVTLSCEQNLNHDAMYWYRQDPGQGLRLIYYSQIVNDFQKGDIAEGYSVSREKKESFPLTVTSAQKNPTAFYLCASSQTGGNTIYFGEGSWLTVV.

The chain links TRBV2 to TRBJ1-5, with TRBD1 matching 7 bases. V gave up 6 bases and J gave up 11 bases; unmatched junction bases: 13. Germline lookup yields CDR1 SNHLY and CDR2 FYNNEI. This CDR3 has 14 amino acids. CDR3 residues: CASRDSGQSGSQHF. As DNA, the CDR3 is TGTGCCAGCAGAGATTCGGGACAGTCCGGGTCCCAGCATTTT.

The gene calls are TRBV10-2 and TRBJ2-3; 8 bases agree with TRBD1. Germline loops: CDR1 WSHSY, CDR2 SAAADI. The ends lost 1 base at V and 0 bases at J; junction bases unmatched: 3. This CDR3 region has 16 residues. The CDR3 DNA is TGCGCCAGCAGTGAGTTCAGGGGGCTTAGCACAGATACGCAGTATTTT. This gives the protein CASSEFRGLSTDTQYF.

The chain is built from TRBV4-2 and TRBJ2-1, with 12 bases that match TRBD2. The CDR3 is 17 amino acids. Trimming at V came to 1 base and at J to 7 bases, leaving 8 bases not matched to a gene. CDR1 LGHNA and CDR2 YNFKEQ come from the germline V gene. CDR3 nucleotide sequence: TGTGCCAGCAGCCAAGTAGGAACTAGCGGGGGGATGAATGAGCAGTTCTTC. This translates into CASSQVGTSGGMNEQFF.

J is TRBJ1-2 and V is TRBV18; the match to TRBD1 covers 8 bases. This CDR3 comprises 15 residues. Germline-derived CDR1 and CDR2 are KGHSH and LQKENI. V was pared by 2 bases and J by 0 bases, with 2 bases of the junction left unmatched. CDR3 sequence: CASSPGTGTNYGYTF. In nucleotides, the CDR3 is TGTGCCAGCTCACCAGGGACAGGTACTAACTATGGCTACACCTTC.

CDR3 coding DNA: TGTGCCAGCAGCCCACGGGGACAGCTGAACACTGAAGCTTTCTTT. This encodes CASSPRGQLNTEAFF. The genes are TRBV7-9 and TRBJ1-1, with TRBD1 matching 7 bases. CDR3 length equals 15 residues. Germline trimming cut 5 bases from V and 0 bases from J; bases unmatched to any gene: 6. CDR1 SEHNR and CDR2 FQNEAQ come from the germline V gene (reference sequence).

The rearrangement uses TRBV20-1 and TRBJ2-1; tentatively, D is TRBD1 (6 bases). The V gene's germline CDR1 is DFQATT and CDR2 SNEGSKA (reference sequence). This CDR3 contains 11 residues. Trimming left V 6 bases short and J 13 bases short, with 16 bases between. The CDR3: CSALSGTNQFF. For the CDR3, the DNA is TGCAGTGCGCTATCCGGGACAAATCAGTTCTTC.

Note on this clone: At one end, the junction sequence differs from germline, possibly due to a read error. The V and J genes are TRBV7-7 and TRBJ2-2; 11 positions agree with TRBD2. Germline lookup yields CDR1 SSHAT and CDR2 FNYEAQ (reference sequence). The CDR3 spans 15 residues. CDR3 sequence reads: CASSSSSGGTGELFF. For the CDR3, the DNA is TGTGCTAGCAGCTCGTCTAGCGGGGGGACCGGGGAGCTGTTTTTT.

This clone showed up just once. This chain connects TRBV2 to TRBJ2-1; 10 positions match TRBD2. The CDR3 spans 15 residues. Germline-derived CDR1 and CDR2 are SNHLY and FYNNEI. The ends lost 1 base at V and 7 bases at J; junction bases unmatched: 4. CDR3: CASSEVSGGGNEQFF. CDR3 DNA sequence: TGTGCCAGCAGTGAAGTAAGCGGGGGGGGAAATGAGCAGTTCTTC.

The chain couples TRBV6-1 to TRBJ2-5; D call uncertain. The J call could be wrong; TRBJ2-7 is a better fit for the DNA end. Germline V lookup: CDR1 MNHNS, CDR2 SASEGT. The CDR3 has 9 residues. In DNA, the CDR3 is TGTGCCAGCAGCTACGAGCAGTACTTC. This codes for CASSYEQYF.

The chain joins TRBV9 to TRBJ2-7, with 8 bases matching TRBD2. Germline V gene sequence: CDR1 SGDLS, CDR2 YYNGEE. The CDR3 is 15 amino acids. V trimming: 0 bases; J trimming: 3 bases; junction bases outside the gene matches: 5. The CDR3 DNA is TGTGCCAGCAGCGTAGGGGGACTAGGGAACTACGAGCAGTACTTC. As protein: CASSVGGLGNYEQYF.

J is TRBJ1-2 and V is TRBV6-6; D is unresolved. Trimming removed 8 bases at V and 4 bases at J, with 17 bases between. Germline V gene lookup returns CDR1 MNHNY and CDR2 SVGAGI (reference sequence). There are 14 residues in the CDR3. The CDR3 region has the DNA TGTGCCAGCGGGTCAACGGGAATAGGCTATGGCTACACCTTC. It translates to CASGSTGIGYGYTF.

This rearrangement joins TRBV27 to TRBJ2-7, with 8 bases lining up with TRBD1. With 0 bases clipped from V and 5 bases from J, the junction kept 6 bases outside the gene matches. CDR3 length: 15 amino acids. Germline CDR1 MNHEY, CDR2 SMNVEV (reference sequence). The CDR3 protein is CASSLSSDRAHEQYF. The CDR3 DNA is TGTGCCAGCAGTTTATCTTCGGACAGGGCCCACGAGCAGTACTTC.

The chain recombines TRBV30 with TRBJ1-2, with TRBD1 as a possible D gene (6 bases). CDR1 and CDR2 (germline): GTSNPN, SVGIG (reference sequence). V gave up 5 bases and J gave up 7 bases, with 26 bases separating them. The CDR3 is 16 amino acids. The CDR3 region is CAWRDRGASGVGGYTF. CDR3 nucleotide sequence: TGTGCCTGGCGCGACCGAGGCGCTTCAGGGGTGGGTGGCTACACCTTC.

The rearrangement joins TRBV7-2 to TRBJ1-2; 8 nucleotides match TRBD1. V shed 1 base and J 8 bases; nucleotides not matched to a gene: 6. Looked up from germline, CDR1 is SGHTA and CDR2 is FQGNSA. The CDR3 covers 14 residues. This CDR3 is CASSLGAGGEGYTF. The CDR3 nucleotides are TGTGCCAGCAGCTTAGGGGCAGGGGGCGAAGGCTACACCTTC.

The rearrangement uses TRBV4-1 and TRBJ2-7; 7 positions agree with TRBD1. The junction had 5 bases not matched to a gene; V was cut back by 3 bases and J by 3 bases. This CDR3 is built from 14 residues. Per the germline V gene, CDR1 is MGHRA and CDR2 is YSYEKL. The CDR3 DNA reads as TGCGCCAGCAGCCATTACGGGACAGACTACGAGCAGTACTTC. It is translated as CASSHYGTDYEQYF.

This CDR3 is CASSYFAGMNTEAFF. The CDR3 nucleotides are TGTGCCAGCAGTTACTTTGCCGGGATGAACACTGAAGCTTTCTTT. This chain connects TRBV6-5 to TRBJ1-1, with D unclear. Trimming took off 1 base at V and 0 bases at J, with 9 bases between the two ends. From germline, CDR1 is MNHEY and CDR2 SVGAGI. CDR3 length: 15 amino acids.

The rearrangement links TRBV19 to TRBJ2-7; 11 bases align to TRBD2. CDR3 length equals 15 residues. Germline V gene lookup returns CDR1 LNHDA and CDR2 SQIVND (reference sequence). The J segment lost 3 bases and the V segment lost 5 bases, leaving 6 bases of the junction unmatched. CDR3 residues: CASSVSGLADYEQYF. Here the CDR3 DNA reads TGTGCCAGTAGTGTCTCGGGACTAGCGGACTACGAGCAGTACTTC.